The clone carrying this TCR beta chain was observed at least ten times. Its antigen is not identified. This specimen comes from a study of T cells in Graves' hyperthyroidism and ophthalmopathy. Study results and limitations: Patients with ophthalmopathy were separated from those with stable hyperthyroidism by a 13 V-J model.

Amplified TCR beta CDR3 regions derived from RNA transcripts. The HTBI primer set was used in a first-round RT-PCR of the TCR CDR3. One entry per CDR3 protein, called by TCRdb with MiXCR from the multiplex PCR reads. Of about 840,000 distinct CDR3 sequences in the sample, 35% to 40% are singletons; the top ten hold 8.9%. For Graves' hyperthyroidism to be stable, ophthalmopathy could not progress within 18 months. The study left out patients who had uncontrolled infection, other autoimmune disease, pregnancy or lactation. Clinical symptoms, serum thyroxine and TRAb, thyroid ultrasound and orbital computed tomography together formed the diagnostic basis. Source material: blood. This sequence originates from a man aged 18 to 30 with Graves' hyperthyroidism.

The CDR3 DNA is TGTGCCAGCAGCTTCGACAGGGGCCAAGAGACCCAGTACTTC. Translating it yields CASSFDRGQETQYF. V is TRBV6-1 and J is TRBJ2-5, with 8 bases matching TRBD1. Germline V lookup: CDR1 MNHNS, CDR2 SASEGT. This CDR3 spans 14 amino acids. J was trimmed by 1 base and V by 6 bases; bases with no gene match: 4.